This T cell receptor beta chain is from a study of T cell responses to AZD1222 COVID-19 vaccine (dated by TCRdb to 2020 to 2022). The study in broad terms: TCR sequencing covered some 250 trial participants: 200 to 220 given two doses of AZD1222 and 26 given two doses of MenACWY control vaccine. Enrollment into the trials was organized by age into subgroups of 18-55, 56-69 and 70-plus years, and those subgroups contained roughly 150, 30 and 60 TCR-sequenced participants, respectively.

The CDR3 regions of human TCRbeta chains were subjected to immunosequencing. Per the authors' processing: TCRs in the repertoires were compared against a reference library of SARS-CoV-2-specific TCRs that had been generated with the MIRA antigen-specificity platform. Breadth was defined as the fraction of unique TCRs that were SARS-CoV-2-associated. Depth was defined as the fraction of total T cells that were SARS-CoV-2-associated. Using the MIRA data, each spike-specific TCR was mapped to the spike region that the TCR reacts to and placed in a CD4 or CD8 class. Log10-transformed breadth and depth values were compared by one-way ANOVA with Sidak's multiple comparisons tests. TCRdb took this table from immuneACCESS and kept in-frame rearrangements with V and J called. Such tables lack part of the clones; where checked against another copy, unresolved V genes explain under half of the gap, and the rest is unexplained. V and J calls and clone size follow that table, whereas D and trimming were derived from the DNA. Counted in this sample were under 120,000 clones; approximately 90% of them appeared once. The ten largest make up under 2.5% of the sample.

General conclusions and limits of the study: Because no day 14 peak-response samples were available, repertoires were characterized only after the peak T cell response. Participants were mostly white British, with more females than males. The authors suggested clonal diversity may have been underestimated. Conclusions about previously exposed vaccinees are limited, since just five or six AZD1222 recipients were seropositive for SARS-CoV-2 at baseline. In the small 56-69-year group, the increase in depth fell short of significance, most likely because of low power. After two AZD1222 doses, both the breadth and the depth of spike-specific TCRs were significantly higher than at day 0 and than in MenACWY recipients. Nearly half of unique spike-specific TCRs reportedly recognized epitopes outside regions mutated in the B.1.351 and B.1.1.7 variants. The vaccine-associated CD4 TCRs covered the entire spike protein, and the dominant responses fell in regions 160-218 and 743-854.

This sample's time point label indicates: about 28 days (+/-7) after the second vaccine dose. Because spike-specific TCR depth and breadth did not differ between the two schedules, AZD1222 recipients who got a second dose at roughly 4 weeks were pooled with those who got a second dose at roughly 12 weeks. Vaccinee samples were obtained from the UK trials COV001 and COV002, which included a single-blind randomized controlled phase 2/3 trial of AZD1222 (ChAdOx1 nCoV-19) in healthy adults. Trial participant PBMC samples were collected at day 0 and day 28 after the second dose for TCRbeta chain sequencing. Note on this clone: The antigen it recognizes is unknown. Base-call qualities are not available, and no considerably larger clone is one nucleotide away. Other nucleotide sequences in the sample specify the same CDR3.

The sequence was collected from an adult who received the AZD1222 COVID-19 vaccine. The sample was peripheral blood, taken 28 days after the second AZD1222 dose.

The nucleotides read TGCGCCAGCAGCTTGGCAGGGAACACTGAAGCTTTCTTT. This yields the protein CASSLAGNTEAFF. The rearrangement combines TRBV5-1 with TRBJ1-1, with no reliable assignment of the D segment. Counted from cysteine to phenylalanine, this CDR3 has 13 amino acids. Solely the CDR3 DNA is kept, with 39 bases framed from the first base. Trimming at the junction amounts to 0 bases on V and 1 base on J, and the germline ends lie 4 bases apart. In the germline V gene, CDR1 corresponds to SGHRS and CDR2 to YFSETQ.